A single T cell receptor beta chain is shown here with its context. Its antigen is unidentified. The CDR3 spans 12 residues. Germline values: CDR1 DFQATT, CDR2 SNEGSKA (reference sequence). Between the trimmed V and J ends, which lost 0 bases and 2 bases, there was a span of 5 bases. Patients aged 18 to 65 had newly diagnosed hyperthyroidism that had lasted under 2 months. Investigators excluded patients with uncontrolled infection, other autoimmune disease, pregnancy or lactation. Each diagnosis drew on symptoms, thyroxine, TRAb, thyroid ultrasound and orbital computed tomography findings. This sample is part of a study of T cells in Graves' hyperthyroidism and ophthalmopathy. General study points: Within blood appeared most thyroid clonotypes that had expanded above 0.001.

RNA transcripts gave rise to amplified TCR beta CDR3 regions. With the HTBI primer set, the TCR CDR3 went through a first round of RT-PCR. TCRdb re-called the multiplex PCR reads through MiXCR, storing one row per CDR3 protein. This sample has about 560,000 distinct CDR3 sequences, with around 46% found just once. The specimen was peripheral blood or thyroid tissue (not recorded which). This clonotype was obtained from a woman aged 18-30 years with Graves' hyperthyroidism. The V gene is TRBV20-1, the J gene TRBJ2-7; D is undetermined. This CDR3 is CSARELTYEQYF. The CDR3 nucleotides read TGCAGTGCTAGAGAACTTACCTACGAGCAGTACTTC.